What follows are 24 T cell receptor beta chains derived from one specimen sequenced in a study of post-analysis software for immune sequencing data. Regarding the study as a whole: Controls showed lower frequencies than patients for several TRBV segments, and TRBV5-6, TRBV5-1 and TRBV20-1 were among these.

These receptors' antigens are unknown. Unique molecular identifiers were built into the TCR beta cDNA libraries. TCRdb redid the calling of the PCR reads with MiXCR, one entry per CDR3 protein. The table has hundreds of thousands of distinct CDR3 sequences, 30% seen once; the top ten hold approximately 0.55%. Source material: blood. The receptor set was obtained from a girl aged 5-17 years with multiple sclerosis.

With respect to this clonotype: One junction end disagrees with the germline gene, perhaps due to a read error. The chain recombines TRBV6-1 with TRBJ2-7; D might be TRBD1 or TRBD2, each matching 6 bases. The CDR3 is 14 residues long. Germline values: CDR1 MNHNS, CDR2 SASEGT. The CDR3 DNA is TGTGCCAGCAGGACGAACAGGGACTCCTACGGGCAGTACTTC. Translated, it gives CASRTNRDSYGQYF.

Details on this clonotype: A junction end diverges from the germline sequence, so it may reflect a read error. This chain uses TRBV5-1 with TRBJ2-3; 9 bases align to TRBD2. This CDR3 is 15 amino acids long. The germline V gene encodes CDR1 SGHRS and CDR2 YFSETQ. CDR3 protein: CANSPGLANTDTQYF. The CDR3 coding sequence is TGCGCCAACAGCCCCGGACTAGCGAACACAGATACGCAGTATTTT. Full variable domain (missing parts from reference TRBV5-1 and TRBJ2-3): KAGVTQTPRYLIKTRGQQVTLSCSPISGHRSVSWYQQTPGQGLQFLFEYFSETQRNKGNFPGRFSGRQFSNSRSEMNVSTLELGDSALYLCANSPGLANTDTQYFGPGTRLTVL.

This chain connects TRBV20-1 to TRBJ2-7; 12 bases line up with TRBD1. The CDR3 covers 15 residues. The V and J ends lost 1 base and 4 bases, in that order; junction bases with no gene match: 5. Germline values: CDR1 DFQATT, CDR2 SNEGSKA (reference sequence). As DNA, the CDR3 is TGCAGTGCTAGAGTATTGGGACAGGGGGCTTACGAGCAGTACTTC. Amino acids: CSARVLGQGAYEQYF.

The rearrangement links TRBV6-6 to TRBJ2-5, with TRBD2 as a possible D gene (7 bases). Germline V gene lookup returns CDR1 MNHNY and CDR2 SVGAGI (reference sequence). This CDR3 spans 14 amino acids. Trimming removed 4 bases at V and 10 bases at J, with 19 bases between. The chain's CDR3 is CASSWSTGREVQYF. CDR3 coding DNA: TGTGCCAGCAGTTGGTCGACAGGCCGGGAGGTCCAGTACTTC.

The sample holds a few counts of this clonotype. This chain links TRBV20-1 with TRBJ2-1; 12 bases match TRBD2. CDR1 and CDR2 from the germline V gene are DFQATT and SNEGSKA (reference sequence). There are 14 residues in the CDR3. V shed 6 bases, J shed 6 bases, and the junction held 6 bases outside the gene matches. The CDR3 nucleotides are TGCAGTGCCCAATCTAGCGGGAGGGCCAATGAGCAGTTCTTC. Encoded protein: CSAQSSGRANEQFF.

There are a few counts of this clonotype. The rearrangement links TRBV10-2 to TRBJ2-1; D uncertain. Germline V gene sequence: CDR1 WSHSY, CDR2 SAAADI. This CDR3 is 10 amino acids long. With 6 bases removed from V and 7 bases from J, the gap between germline ends came to 4 bases. The CDR3 bases are TGCGCCAGCAGGAATAATGAGCAGTTCTTC. Translating it yields CASRNNEQFF.

V is TRBV20-1 and J is TRBJ2-3, with TRBD1 identical over 9 bases. Germline CDR1 is DFQATT and CDR2 is SNEGSKA (reference sequence). The CDR3 loop spans 15 amino acids. V gave up 6 bases and J gave up 0 bases; unmatched junction bases: 7. The CDR3 spells CSASGQGGSTDTQYF. In nucleotides, the CDR3 is TGCAGTGCCTCGGGACAGGGAGGTAGCACAGATACGCAGTATTTT.

The CDR3 loop reads CASSSVVTNEKLFF. CDR3 in DNA: TGTGCCAGCAGTTCTGTGGTTACTAATGAAAAACTGTTTTTT. This chain connects TRBV6-5 to TRBJ1-4; no clear D gene. Trimming removed 4 bases from V and 2 bases from J, with 8 bases in between. The V gene's germline CDR1 is MNHEY and CDR2 SVGAGI. CDR3 length: 14 residues.

This clonotype was counted between two and nine times. The CDR3 loop is CASSRLGQGAYEQYF. CDR3 nucleotides: TGTGCCAGCAGCCGCCTAGGACAGGGTGCCTACGAGCAGTACTTC. V and J are TRBV27 and TRBJ2-7, with TRBD1 matching 8 bases. Germline V gene sequence: CDR1 MNHEY, CDR2 SMNVEV (reference sequence). This CDR3 contains 15 residues. V gave up 6 bases and J gave up 2 bases; unmatched junction bases: 9.

The rearrangement joins TRBV7-2 to TRBJ2-5; D possibly corresponds to TRBD2 (5 bases). CDR3 length: 17 amino acids. Trimming left V 4 bases short and J 5 bases short, with 23 bases between. From germline, CDR1 is SGHTA and CDR2 FQGNSA. Written as DNA, the CDR3 is TGTGCCAGCAGCTCTGGGAGAGGTTTTCGCCCTAAGGAGACCCAGTACTTC. Translated: CASSSGRGFRPKETQYF. The entire variable domain, with the rest obtained from reference TRBV7-2 and TRBJ2-5, is as follows: GAGVSQSPSNKVTEKGKDVELRCDPISGHTALYWYRQSLGQGLEFLIYFQGNSAPDKSGLPSDRFSAERTGGSVSTLTIQRTQQEDSAVYLCASSSGRGFRPKETQYFGPGTRLLVL.

This clonotype was detected only a few times. J is TRBJ1-6 and V is TRBV7-2, with a tentative D call TRBD1 (6 bases). This CDR3 spans 14 amino acids. Germline CDR1 SGHTA, CDR2 FQGNSA. V shed 8 bases and J shed 9 bases, with 17 bases lying between them. CDR3 region: CASGNRESSSPLHF. The DNA for the CDR3 is TGTGCCAGCGGCAACAGGGAATCGAGTTCACCCCTCCACTTT. Drawing the rest from reference TRBV7-2 and TRBJ1-6, the complete variable domain is GAGVSQSPSNKVTEKGKDVELRCDPISGHTALYWYRQSLGQGLEFLIYFQGNSAPDKSGLPSDRFSAERTGGSVSTLTIQRTQQEDSAVYLCASGNRESSSPLHFGNGTRLTVT.

The chain joins TRBV20-1 to TRBJ1-5; tentative D call: TRBD1 (5 bases). The CDR3 is 16 amino acids. V lost 0 bases, J lost 5 bases, and 17 bases lay in between. CDR1 and CDR2 from the germline V gene are DFQATT and SNEGSKA (reference sequence). The CDR3 nucleotides are TGCAGTGCTAGAGATCGGGGCCGATCTCGGGATCAGCCCCAGCATTTT. Its protein product is CSARDRGRSRDQPQHF.

This clonotype has only a few counts. The rearrangement uses TRBV20-1 and TRBJ2-1; D unclear. The CDR3 extends over 14 amino acids. V was shortened by 0 bases and J by 4 bases, with 10 bases between the two germline ends. Germline assignment: CDR1 DFQATT and CDR2 SNEGSKA (reference sequence). The CDR3, as DNA: TGCAGTGCTAGAGATCTTCGCAGTTACAATGAGCAGTTCTTC. This encodes CSARDLRSYNEQFF.

This clonotype was found once. The J gene is TRBJ2-5, the V gene TRBV12-3 or TRBV12-4; D remains unclear. The CDR3 contains 16 residues. Trimming removed 5 bases from V and 0 bases from J, with 16 bases in between. Here the CDR3 reads CASSMGASRYQETQYF. CDR3 coding DNA: TGTGCCAGCAGTATGGGTGCGTCACGGTACCAAGAGACCCAGTACTTC.

With respect to this clonotype: Possible read error: a much larger clone is one base away. V and J are TRBV28 and TRBJ2-5; the D call may be TRBD1 or TRBD2 (5 bases each). This CDR3 is built from 16 residues. Germline CDR1 is MDHEN and CDR2 is SYDVKM. V lost 3 bases to trimming and J lost 4 bases, with 18 bases between them. This chain's CDR3 is CASSLGDVATRETQYF. The CDR3 DNA reads as TGTGCCAGCAGTTTGGGGGACGTGGCGACGAGAGAGACCCAGTACTTC.

This clonotype occurred a few times. The V call is TRBV29-1, the J call TRBJ2-1, with 7 bases that match TRBD2. The germline gives CDR1 SQVTM, CDR2 ANQGSEA. CDR3 length: 10 amino acids. Losses at the gene ends were 6 bases for V and 15 bases for J; bases not matched to a gene: 8. The CDR3 loop is CSVTSGKGFF. As DNA, the CDR3 is TGCAGCGTCACGAGCGGGAAGGGGTTCTTC.

This clonotype was seen a handful of times. The genes are TRBV20-1 and TRBJ2-1; 10 positions match TRBD2. The CDR3 loop spans 15 amino acids. Germline V gene lookup returns CDR1 DFQATT and CDR2 SNEGSKA (reference sequence). V shed 6 bases and J 6 bases; nucleotides not matched to a gene: 11. The chain's CDR3 is CSAHPVSGRGNEQFF. CDR3 nucleotide sequence: TGCAGTGCCCACCCCGTGAGCGGGAGGGGCAATGAGCAGTTCTTC.

V and J are TRBV5-1 and TRBJ2-3, with 8 positions matching TRBD2. Germline V CDR1 and CDR2: SGHRS, YFSETQ. There are 16 residues in the CDR3. The trim removed 4 bases at V and 2 bases at J, leaving 9 bases unmatched. CDR3 protein: CASSGSGGPPTDTQYF. CDR3 coding DNA: TGCGCCAGCAGCGGGTCGGGGGGGCCTCCCACAGATACGCAGTATTTT. The full variable domain, in which reference TRBV5-1 and TRBJ2-3 provide the parts outside the CDR3, is KAGVTQTPRYLIKTRGQQVTLSCSPISGHRSVSWYQQTPGQGLQFLFEYFSETQRNKGNFPGRFSGRQFSNSRSEMNVSTLELGDSALYLCASSGSGGPPTDTQYFGPGTRLTVL.

A few counts support this clonotype. This sequence joins TRBV20-1 and TRBJ2-1; D is possibly TRBD2 (6 bases). The CDR3 contains 14 residues. Between the trimmed V and J ends, which lost 6 bases and 6 bases, there was a span of 18 bases. Germline lookup yields CDR1 DFQATT and CDR2 SNEGSKA (reference sequence). CDR3 in amino acids: CSARRGSGVNEQFF. The CDR3, as DNA: TGCAGTGCCCGTCGGGGGAGCGGCGTCAATGAGCAGTTCTTC.

The chain employs TRBV15 and TRBJ1-2; 10 nucleotides agree with TRBD1. Germline CDR1 and CDR2: LNHNV and YYDKDF (reference sequence). The ends lost 2 bases at V and 6 bases at J; junction bases unmatched: 3. CDR3 length: 14 amino acids. Written as DNA, the CDR3 is TGTGCCACCAGCAGACGACAGGGGGCGGATGGCTACACCTTC. Its protein product is CATSRRQGADGYTF.

V usage is TRBV5-6 and J usage is TRBJ2-6; no reliable D call. Per germline, CDR1 SGHDT and CDR2 YYEEEE. The CDR3 covers 16 residues. V dropped 7 bases and J dropped 2 bases, with 16 bases sitting between them. As DNA, the CDR3 is TGTGCCAGCTTCGGGTCCGAACAAGCTGGGGCCAACGTCCTGACTTTC. Its translation is CASFGSEQAGANVLTF. The variable domain in full, with the rest retrieved from reference TRBV5-6 and TRBJ2-6, is DAGVTQSPTHLIKTRGQQVTLRCSPKSGHDTVSWYQQALGQGPQFIFQYYEEEERQRGNFPDRFSGHQFPNYSSELNVNALLLGDSALYLCASFGSEQAGANVLTFGAGSRLTVL.

V gene TRBV6-1 combines with J gene TRBJ2-1; 9 nucleotides align to TRBD1. CDR1 is MNHNS and CDR2 is SASEGT in the germline V gene. The V and J ends lost 5 bases and 4 bases, in that order; junction bases with no gene match: 12. There are 17 residues in the CDR3. Written as DNA, the CDR3 is TGTGCCAGCAGTATCAGAGGGGGACAGGGCTTATACAATGAGCAGTTCTTC. Its protein is CASSIRGGQGLYNEQFF.

This clonotype has only a few counts. This chain joins TRBV10-3 and TRBJ1-1, with TRBD1 matching over 8 bases. With 5 bases clipped from V and 2 bases from J, the junction kept 4 bases outside the gene matches. The CDR3 covers 14 residues. The germline V gene has CDR1 ENHRY and CDR2 SYGVKD. CDR3 DNA sequence: TGTGCCATCAGTCTTGACAGGGGAAACACTGAAGCTTTCTTT. This translates into CAISLDRGNTEAFF.

This clonotype was recorded a few times. The chain recombines TRBV9 with TRBJ2-7, with 10 bases that match TRBD1. In germline, CDR1 is SGDLS, CDR2 YYNGEE. The length of the CDR3 is 15 residues. The J segment lost 4 bases and the V segment lost 0 bases, leaving 4 bases of the junction unmatched. The CDR3 loop is CASSVGDRGDYEQYF. The CDR3 nucleotides are TGTGCCAGCAGCGTAGGGGACAGGGGAGATTACGAGCAGTACTTC.